This T cell receptor beta chain was sequenced for a study of early T cells in non-severe SARS-CoV-2 infection. On the study more broadly: The sequenced material was bulk RNA from unsorted whole blood, and its chains were unpaired. General study results and limits: A preference for anti-spike CD8 responses marked VDJdb matching, which missed private and CD4 specificities.

TCRdb reanalysed the 5' RACE reads using MiXCR and keeps one entry per CDR3 protein. Of fewer than 110,000 distinct CDR3 sequences listed, approximately 10% are singletons. The CDR3 covers 12 residues. The V and J ends lost 5 bases and 13 bases respectively, with 15 bases between them. CDR1 and CDR2 (germline): DFQATT, SNEGSKA (reference sequence). There are many counts of this clonotype. Its antigen is unknown. The gene calls are TRBV20-1 and TRBJ1-6; D may be TRBD1 (6 bases). Source material: whole blood. This sequence originates from an adult who was a healthcare worker with PCR-confirmed SARS-CoV-2 infection or an uninfected control (not recorded which). The CDR3 nucleotides are TGCAGTGCTGGAGTCAGGGGTTACCCCCTCCACTTT. Amino acid sequence: CSAGVRGYPLHF.